A single sample is the source of the 19 T cell receptor beta chains below, sequenced in a study of T cell therapy after organ transplantation. Clones were read by immunoSEQ multiplex PCR, and TCRdb kept only the in-frame ones, dropping some. Of around 19,000 clones listed, roughly 84% were seen once; the top ten hold about 35%. Their antigen targets remain unknown. Indicated time point: 20-29 weeks after completion of therapy. This sample comprised CD8+ T cells from blood, obtained after autologous CMV-specific T cell therapy. These receptors came from a human patient who had received a solid organ transplant and had CMV disease. Among the T cells, some may be from the graft donor.

V is TRBV27 and J is TRBJ1-6; D is perhaps TRBD1 (6 bases). V dropped 5 bases and J dropped 7 bases, with 18 bases sitting between them. The germline V gene encodes CDR1 MNHEY and CDR2 SMNVEV (reference sequence). The CDR3 has 16 residues. CDR3 nucleotide sequence: TGTGCCAGCAGTGCCAACCCGACAGGTTTCAATTCACCCCTCCACTTT. Translated: CASSANPTGFNSPLHF.

This rearrangement joins TRBV27 to TRBJ1-4; D unresolved. The length of the CDR3 is 14 residues. From germline, CDR1 is MNHEY and CDR2 SMNVEV (reference sequence). Trimming cost V 6 bases and J 0 bases, with 8 bases left between them. This CDR3 is CASSYMTTNEKLFF. The CDR3 region has the DNA TGTGCCAGCAGCTACATGACAACTAATGAAAAACTGTTTTTT.

The V call is TRBV29-1, the J call TRBJ1-2, with D possibly matching TRBD1 (6 bases). CDR3 length: 16 residues. The V and J ends lost 0 bases and 4 bases respectively, with 18 bases between them. Looked up from germline, CDR1 is SQVTM and CDR2 is ANQGSEA. CDR3 residues: CSVEDPGQPGAYGYTF. The CDR3 coding sequence is TGCAGCGTTGAAGATCCCGGACAGCCCGGGGCCTATGGCTACACCTTC.

This clone occurred once. The chain has TRBV19 and TRBJ1-6; D call uncertain. The V end was cut by 4 bases, the J end by 5 bases, with 12 bases between. The germline gives CDR1 LNHDA, CDR2 SQIVND (reference sequence). The CDR3 loop spans 15 amino acids. The CDR3 DNA is TGTGCCAGTAGTACAGACATAGGCGATAATTCACCCCTCCACTTT. Residues: CASSTDIGDNSPLHF.

The chain uses TRBV4-2 and TRBJ2-3, with D possibly being TRBD2 (6 bases). The length of the CDR3 is 17 residues. Germline CDR1 and CDR2: LGHNA and YNFKEQ. The V end lost 0 bases, the J end lost 3 bases, and 16 bases lay between the germline ends. CDR3: CASSQDSAGTKTDTQYF. CDR3 sequence (DNA): TGTGCCAGCAGCCAAGATTCGGCGGGGACCAAGACAGATACGCAGTATTTT.

J is TRBJ2-1 and V is TRBV19; D ambiguous. Trimming shortened V by 5 bases and J by 7 bases, and 12 bases separated the two germline ends. The CDR3 length is 13 residues. Germline V CDR1 and CDR2: LNHDA, SQIVND (reference sequence). This CDR3 is CASSPWGWNEQFF. In DNA form, the CDR3 reads TGTGCCAGTAGTCCTTGGGGTTGGAATGAGCAGTTCTTC.

This rearrangement joins TRBV4-3 to TRBJ1-2; 8 nucleotides agree with TRBD1. V lost 3 bases to trimming and J lost 2 bases; unmatched junction nucleotides: 5. Per the germline V gene, CDR1 is LGHNA and CDR2 is YSLEER. The CDR3 has 15 residues. CDR3 in amino acids: CASSQTGEPNYGYTF. DNA for the CDR3: TGCGCCAGCAGCCAGACAGGGGAACCCAACTATGGCTACACCTTC.

This rearrangement joins TRBV5-1 to TRBJ1-1; the match to TRBD1 covers 10 bases. The length of the CDR3 is 16 residues. The ends lost 6 bases at V and 1 base at J; junction bases unmatched: 9. Germline V CDR1 and CDR2: SGHRS, YFSETQ. The CDR3 is CASNYRRTGGNTEAFF. The CDR3 DNA sequence: TGCGCCAGCAACTACCGGAGGACAGGGGGGAACACTGAAGCTTTCTTT.

This clone was found a few times. V usage is TRBV6-4 and J usage is TRBJ2-3; 7 positions agree with TRBD2. CDR3 length equals 15 residues. The trim removed 3 bases at V and 2 bases at J, leaving 5 bases unmatched. Per germline, CDR1 MRHNA and CDR2 SNTAGT. The CDR3 DNA follows: TGTGCCAGCAGTGAAGGCGGGGGAGACACAGATACGCAGTATTTT. Translating it yields CASSEGGGDTDTQYF.

The chain couples TRBV28 to TRBJ2-7; TRBD1 might be the D (6 bases). The V gene lost 8 bases and the J gene lost 7 bases, with 15 bases spanning the gap. Germline V gene sequence: CDR1 MDHEN, CDR2 SYDVKM. The CDR3 extends over 12 amino acids. DNA for the CDR3: TGTGCCAGCTGGGACAACCCCAGGGAGCAGTACTTC. This sequence encodes CASWDNPREQYF.

The table lists this clone with a count of one. The chain uses TRBV6-5 and TRBJ2-7, with D tentatively TRBD1 or TRBD2 (5 bases each). CDR1 is MNHEY, CDR2 SVGAGI, per germline. Trimming took 5 bases from V and 3 from J, leaving 14 bases between them. This CDR3 is 14 amino acids long. The CDR3 nucleotides are TGTGCCAGCAGTGCTCGGGAAAGGGGCTACGAGCAGTACTTC. Translation: CASSARERGYEQYF.

This chain's CDR3 is CASSLGSGTGVVEQFF. DNA for the CDR3: TGTGCCAGCAGCTTAGGCTCCGGGACAGGAGTAGTCGAGCAGTTCTTC. This rearrangement joins TRBV7-9 to TRBJ2-1; 8 bases agree with TRBD1. Germline loops: CDR1 SEHNR, CDR2 FQNEAQ (reference sequence). This CDR3 is 16 amino acids long. Unmatched junction bases numbered 12, after V lost 1 base and J lost 10 bases. Using reference TRBV7-9 and TRBJ2-1 for the parts outside the CDR3, the full variable domain is DTGVSQNPRHKITKRGQNVTFRCDPISEHNRLYWYRQTLGQGPEFLTYFQNEAQLEKSRLLSDRFSAERPKGSFSTLEIQRTEQGDSAMYLCASSLGSGTGVVEQFFGPGTRLTVL.

The gene calls are TRBV7-9 and TRBJ2-7, with 8 bases identical to TRBD2. Germline V gene lookup returns CDR1 SEHNR and CDR2 FQNEAQ (reference sequence). CDR3 length equals 14 residues. Trimming cost V 2 bases and J 2 bases; bases outside gene matches: 2. The chain's CDR3 is CASSLTGGTYEQYF. CDR3 in DNA: TGTGCCAGCAGCTTAACGGGAGGGACCTACGAGCAGTACTTC. The complete variable domain, with remaining parts taken from reference TRBV7-9 and TRBJ2-7, reads DTGVSQNPRHKITKRGQNVTFRCDPISEHNRLYWYRQTLGQGPEFLTYFQNEAQLEKSRLLSDRFSAERPKGSFSTLEIQRTEQGDSAMYLCASSLTGGTYEQYFGPGTRLTVT.

V usage is TRBV5-1 and J usage is TRBJ2-3; TRBD1 is a possible D gene (6 bases). Per germline, CDR1 SGHRS and CDR2 YFSETQ. V was clipped by 3 bases and J by 2 bases, with 19 bases between them. The CDR3 extends over 17 amino acids. The CDR3 region is CASSSDETGYYTDTQYF. CDR3 coding DNA: TGCGCCAGCAGCTCGGACGAGACAGGATATTACACAGATACGCAGTATTTT.

The CDR3 spells CASSLGTGAQPQHF. The CDR3 region has the DNA TGTGCCAGCAGCTTAGGGACAGGGGCTCAGCCCCAGCATTTT. This chain joins TRBV7-8 and TRBJ1-5; 9 bases agree with TRBD1. Trimming removed 1 base from V and 6 bases from J; junction bases left unmatched: 1. The germline CDR1 and CDR2 sequences are SGHVS and FQNEAQ. The CDR3 runs 14 residues.

The chain combines TRBV7-6 with TRBJ2-1; D is possibly TRBD2 (5 bases). The germline gives CDR1 SGHVS, CDR2 FNYEAQ. This CDR3 has 17 amino acids. Trimming took off 2 bases at V and 0 bases at J, with 14 bases between the two ends. The CDR3: CASSLFARTSSYNEQFF. The DNA for the CDR3 is TGTGCCAGCAGCTTATTCGCCCGGACTTCCTCCTACAATGAGCAGTTCTTC.

This chain connects TRBV11-2 to TRBJ2-7; TRBD2 aligns across 10 bases. CDR3 length: 16 residues. CDR1 is SGHAT and CDR2 is FQNNGV in the germline V gene. V lost 4 bases and J lost 0; bases outside the gene matches: 6. The CDR3, as DNA: TGTGCCAGCAGCTCATCTAGCGGGAGAGGCTCCTACGAGCAGTACTTC. Its translation: CASSSSSGRGSYEQYF.

DNA of the CDR3: TGTGCCAGCAGACAAGGAGTCGAAGAGACCCAGTACTTC. This encodes CASRQGVEETQYF. The rearrangement links TRBV27 to TRBJ2-5, with D unresolved. Trimming shortened V by 6 bases and J by 3 bases, and 11 bases separated the two germline ends. Germline assignment: CDR1 MNHEY and CDR2 SMNVEV (reference sequence). The CDR3 covers 13 residues.

This sequence joins TRBV5-6 and TRBJ1-6, with 12 nucleotides matching TRBD1. CDR1 is SGHDT, CDR2 YYEEEE, per germline. This CDR3 comprises 15 residues. J gave up 9 bases and V 2 bases, and 3 bases lay outside the gene matches. CDR3 DNA: TGTGCCAGCAGCTTAGGGACAGGGGGCGGTTCACCCCTCCACTTT. Its protein is CASSLGTGGGSPLHF.